These 12 T cell receptor beta chains were all obtained from the same sample, sequenced in a study of blood T cell repertoires in COVID-19. Profiling relied on immunoSEQ multiplex PCR, and the TCRdb table lists in-frame clones only, not all of them. Here the sample spans tens of thousands of clones, about 85% being singletons. The sample comprised peripheral blood. These TCRs come from a human donor in a cohort sampled during active COVID-19.

This chain uses TRBV28 with TRBJ2-7; possibly TRBD1 for D (5 bases). This CDR3 is built from 11 residues. Germline V gene lookup returns CDR1 MDHEN and CDR2 SYDVKM. The V end lost 7 bases, the J end lost 4 bases, and 8 bases lay between the germline ends. DNA for the CDR3: TGTGCCAGCACCCAGGGTTACGAGCAGTACTTC. Translating gives CASTQGYEQYF.

The chain has TRBV25-1 and TRBJ1-6; the match to TRBD1 covers 8 bases. CDR1 and CDR2 (germline): MGHDK, SYGVNS. The length of the CDR3 is 14 residues. J gave up 7 bases and V 7 bases, and 6 bases lay outside the gene matches. CDR3 protein: CASTATGENSPLHF. CDR3 nucleotides: TGTGCCAGCACTGCGACAGGGGAGAATTCACCCCTCCACTTT.

The V gene is TRBV28, the J gene TRBJ2-5, with D possibly being TRBD1 (5 bases). CDR1 is MDHEN, CDR2 SYDVKM, per germline. The germline V and J ends were trimmed by 6 bases and 9 bases, with 23 bases remaining between them. This CDR3 contains 15 residues. CDR3: CASSHRTGDTRPQYF. CDR3 coding DNA: TGTGCCAGCAGCCACAGAACAGGAGATACCCGGCCCCAGTACTTC.

The rearrangement joins TRBV30 to TRBJ2-3; 9 bases map to TRBD2. The CDR3 totals 14 residues. V shed 0 bases, J shed 3 bases, and the junction held 1 base outside the gene matches. CDR1 GTSNPN and CDR2 SVGIG come from the germline V gene (reference sequence). DNA of the CDR3: TGTGCCTGGAGTGTGCGGGGGGGAACAGATACGCAGTATTTT. This translates into CAWSVRGGTDTQYF. The whole variable domain, remainder taken from reference TRBV30 and TRBJ2-3, is SQTIHQWPATLVQPVGSPLSLECTVEGTSNPNLYWYRQAAGRGLQLLFYSVGIGQISSEVPQNLSASRPQDRQFILSSKKLLLSDSGFYLCAWSVRGGTDTQYFGPGTRLTVL.

V gene TRBV27 combines with J gene TRBJ2-7; 7 bases align to TRBD1. CDR1 MNHEY and CDR2 SMNVEV come from the germline V gene (reference sequence). V was pared by 5 bases and J by 6 bases, with 10 bases of the junction left unmatched. The CDR3 has 14 residues. The CDR3 DNA reads as TGTGCCAGCAGTCCATGGGACAGTAGGGGCGAGCAGTACTTC. Translating gives CASSPWDSRGEQYF.

The rearrangement links TRBV7-3 to TRBJ2-1; 9 bases line up with TRBD2. CDR3 length equals 14 residues. The germline V gene has CDR1 SGHTA and CDR2 FQGTGA. Trimming at V came to 5 bases and at J to 2 bases, leaving 1 base not matched to a gene. As DNA, the CDR3 is TGTGCCAGCAGCCGCGGGGGGGCCTACAATGAGCAGTTCTTC. Translation: CASSRGGAYNEQFF.

V usage is TRBV7-3 and J usage is TRBJ2-1; D call uncertain. The length of the CDR3 is 15 residues. The germline V gene encodes CDR1 SGHTA and CDR2 FQGTGA. V shed 2 bases and J shed 0 bases, with 8 bases lying between them. In nucleotides, the CDR3 is TGTGCCAGCAGCTTAGAGATGAGCTCCTACAATGAGCAGTTCTTC. It codes for CASSLEMSSYNEQFF. The whole variable domain, remainder taken from reference TRBV7-3 and TRBJ2-1, is GAGVSQTPSNKVTEKGKYVELRCDPISGHTALYWYRQSLGQGPEFLIYFQGTGAADDSGLPNDRFFAVRPEGSVSTLKIQRTERGDSAVYLCASSLEMSSYNEQFFGPGTRLTVL.

The CDR3 sequence: CASSLASNEQFF. Here the CDR3 DNA reads TGTGCCAGCAGCTTAGCGAGCAATGAGCAGTTCTTC. The chain has TRBV7-2 and TRBJ2-1, with D hard to call. The CDR3 sequence is 12 residues long. Germline values: CDR1 SGHTA, CDR2 FQGNSA. Between the trimmed V and J ends, which lost 0 bases and 6 bases, there was a span of 3 bases.

The V gene is TRBV10-2, the J gene TRBJ2-7, with 8 bases that match TRBD1. CDR3 length: 15 residues. V lost 3 bases to trimming and J lost 3 bases; unmatched junction nucleotides: 7. Germline lookup yields CDR1 WSHSY and CDR2 SAAADI. The CDR3 is CASSEGGTGLYEQYF. The CDR3, as DNA: TGCGCCAGCAGTGAAGGAGGGACAGGTCTCTACGAGCAGTACTTC.

V gene TRBV12-3 or TRBV12-4 combines with J gene TRBJ2-5, with a tentative D call TRBD2 (5 bases). This CDR3 has 11 residues. V was clipped by 6 bases and J by 5 bases, with 7 bases between them. The CDR3 DNA reads TGTGCCAGCAGGTGGGAGGAGACCCAGTACTTC. Residues: CASRWEETQYF.

The rearrangement uses TRBV5-1 and TRBJ1-6; TRBD1 might be the D (5 bases). CDR1 is SGHRS, CDR2 YFSETQ, per germline. Trimming took 4 bases from V and 2 from J, leaving 13 bases between them. The CDR3 sequence is 16 residues long. CDR3 sequence: CASSPRGVPYNSPLHF. The CDR3 nucleotides read TGCGCCAGCAGCCCACGGGGGGTCCCCTATAATTCACCCCTCCACTTT.

This clone was detected a few times. The chain is built from TRBV9 and TRBJ2-7; 9 nucleotides agree with TRBD1. The germline gives CDR1 SGDLS, CDR2 YYNGEE. Losses at the gene ends were 4 bases for V and 2 bases for J; bases not matched to a gene: 10. CDR3 length: 16 residues. For the CDR3, the DNA is TGTGCCAGCAGCCTTAGTCCGGGACAGGGTCCCTACGAGCAGTACTTC. Protein sequence: CASSLSPGQGPYEQYF.